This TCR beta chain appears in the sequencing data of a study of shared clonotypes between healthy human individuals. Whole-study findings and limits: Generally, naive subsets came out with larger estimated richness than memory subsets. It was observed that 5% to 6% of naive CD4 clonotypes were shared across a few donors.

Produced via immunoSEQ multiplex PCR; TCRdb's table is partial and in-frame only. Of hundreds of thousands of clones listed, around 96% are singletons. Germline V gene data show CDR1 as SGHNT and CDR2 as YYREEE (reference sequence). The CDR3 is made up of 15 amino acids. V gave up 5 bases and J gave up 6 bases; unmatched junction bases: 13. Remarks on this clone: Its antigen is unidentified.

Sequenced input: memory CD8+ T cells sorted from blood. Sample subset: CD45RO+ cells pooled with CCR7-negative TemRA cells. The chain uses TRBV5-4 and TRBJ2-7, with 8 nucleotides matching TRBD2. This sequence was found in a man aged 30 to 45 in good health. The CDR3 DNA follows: TGTGCCAGCAGTTTTATCGGGACTAGTAGTGTCGAGCAGTACTTC. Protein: CASSFIGTSSVEQYF.